The 30 T cell receptor beta chains listed next were all sequenced from one sample in a study of technical replicates of blood from four donors. Profiling relied on immunoSEQ multiplex PCR, and the TCRdb table lists in-frame clones only, not all of them. Of about 90,000 clones listed, approximately 90% are singletons. The specimen was T cells isolated from PBMCs. The receptors derive from a human donor in good health.

This rearrangement joins TRBV5-6 to TRBJ2-6; the D is unclear. Germline V gene sequence: CDR1 SGHDT, CDR2 YYEEEE. Trimming stripped 1 base from V and 0 bases from J, with 5 bases between. This CDR3 spans 15 amino acids. The CDR3 DNA follows: TGTGCCAGCAGCTTGAGCCCCTCTGGGGCCAACGTCCTGACTTTC. It yields the protein CASSLSPSGANVLTF.

The chain joins TRBV7-9 to TRBJ2-7, with 13 bases fitting TRBD2. J lost 5 bases, V lost 5 bases, and 9 bases had no gene match. The CDR3 is 16 residues long. Germline-derived CDR1 and CDR2 are SEHNR and FQNEAQ (reference sequence). This CDR3 is CASSNPTSGGAHEQYF. For the CDR3, the DNA is TGTGCCAGCAGCAACCCCACTAGCGGGGGGGCCCACGAGCAGTACTTC.

V is TRBV10-3 and J is TRBJ2-5; a possible D gene is TRBD2 (5 bases). Trimming stripped 0 bases from V and 2 bases from J, with 16 bases between. The V gene's germline CDR1 is ENHRY and CDR2 SYGVKD. CDR3 length equals 17 residues. CDR3 bases: TGTGCCATCAGTGAGTCGATCCTTAAGGAGCGGCAAGAGACCCAGTACTTC. As protein: CAISESILKERQETQYF.

The V gene is TRBV9, the J gene TRBJ2-3; D might be TRBD2 (6 bases). CDR1 and CDR2 (germline): SGDLS, YYNGEE. Trimming took off 4 bases at V and 0 bases at J, with 12 bases between the two ends. The CDR3 extends over 15 amino acids. The DNA of the CDR3 is TGTGCCAGCAGCCGAGCGGGCTCGAGCACAGATACGCAGTATTTT. As protein: CASSRAGSSTDTQYF.

V gene TRBV18 combines with J gene TRBJ2-3; TRBD1 aligns across 8 bases. Germline trimming cut 3 bases from V and 8 bases from J; bases unmatched to any gene: 7. CDR3 length equals 14 residues. Germline-derived CDR1 and CDR2 are KGHSH and LQKENI. CDR3 in amino acids: CASSPTGDAGTQYF. The DNA for the CDR3 is TGTGCCAGCTCACCGACAGGGGACGCGGGTACGCAGTATTTT.

The chain joins TRBV7-8 to TRBJ2-3; D possibly corresponds to TRBD2 (5 bases). V lost 0 bases and J lost 4, with 11 bases in between. Germline V CDR1 and CDR2: SGHVS, FQNEAQ. The CDR3 consists of 15 residues. CDR3 sequence: CASSLAGSRSDTQYF. The CDR3 DNA is TGTGCCAGCAGCTTAGCGGGGAGCAGGTCAGATACGCAGTATTTT.

The chain joins TRBV11-2 to TRBJ2-5; TRBD1 aligns across 11 bases. V trimming: 2 bases; J trimming: 5 bases; junction bases outside the gene matches: 10. The CDR3 runs to 17 residues. From germline, CDR1 is SGHAT and CDR2 FQNNGV. The CDR3: CASSLIWTGGGRETQYF. The CDR3 DNA reads as TGTGCCAGCAGCTTAATTTGGACAGGGGGCGGAAGGGAGACCCAGTACTTC.

V usage is TRBV6-1 and J usage is TRBJ2-1; 12 bases align to TRBD2. CDR1 is MNHNS, CDR2 SASEGT, per germline. J was trimmed by 13 bases and V by 0 bases; bases with no gene match: 10. This CDR3 has 16 amino acids. DNA for the CDR3: TGTGCCAGCAGTGAAGCGTTTACTAGCGGGGGGCTCGATCAGTTCTTC. Protein sequence: CASSEAFTSGGLDQFF.

The chain uses TRBV19 and TRBJ2-1, with 11 bases lining up with TRBD2. This CDR3 has 15 residues. The trim removed 4 bases at V and 5 bases at J, leaving 4 bases unmatched. Germline CDR1 LNHDA, CDR2 SQIVND (reference sequence). CDR3 DNA: TGTGCCAGTAGTACATTAGCGGGAGGGAACAATGAGCAGTTCTTC. Translated: CASSTLAGGNNEQFF.

This clone was seen a single time. The chain combines TRBV6-5 with TRBJ1-6; 7 positions match TRBD1. CDR3 size: 14 residues. Trimming at V came to 6 bases and at J to 11 bases, leaving 10 bases not matched to a gene. Per the germline V gene, CDR1 is MNHEY and CDR2 is SVGAGI. This chain's CDR3 is CASSRDSARAPLHF. The CDR3 region has the DNA TGTGCCAGCAGCAGGGACAGTGCGCGGGCACCCCTCCACTTT.

The rearrangement uses TRBV5-1 and TRBJ2-2, with a weak D call TRBD2 (5 bases). V lost 6 bases to trimming and J lost 0 bases, with 9 bases between them. This CDR3 contains 14 residues. CDR1 and CDR2 from the germline V gene are SGHRS and YFSETQ. The CDR3 bases are TGCGCCAGCACTCCGGGGTCGAACACCGGGGAGCTGTTTTTT. This encodes CASTPGSNTGELFF.

This rearrangement joins TRBV7-9 to TRBJ2-5, with a tentative D call TRBD2 (6 bases). Looked up from germline, CDR1 is SEHNR and CDR2 is FQNEAQ (reference sequence). Trimming left V 2 bases short and J 1 base short, with 8 bases between. The CDR3 is 14 residues long. The CDR3, as DNA: TGTGCCAGCAGCTTAATCGGGAGCCAAGAGACCCAGTACTTC. It codes for CASSLIGSQETQYF.

V is TRBV4-1 and J is TRBJ2-1, with 9 positions matching TRBD1. The germline gives CDR1 MGHRA, CDR2 YSYEKL. With 1 base clipped from V and 3 bases from J, the junction kept 4 bases outside the gene matches. The CDR3 contains 16 residues. In DNA form, the CDR3 reads TGCGCCAGCAGCCAAGGCGGGACAGGGAGCTACAATGAGCAGTTCTTC. Protein sequence: CASSQGGTGSYNEQFF.

This chain joins TRBV7-8 and TRBJ2-5; 14 bases align to TRBD2. The V and J ends lost 5 bases and 5 bases, in that order; junction bases with no gene match: 7. The CDR3 totals 16 residues. Germline V lookup: CDR1 SGHVS, CDR2 FQNEAQ. The CDR3 protein is CASSRPRTSGGETQYF. As DNA, the CDR3 is TGTGCCAGCAGCCGACCGCGGACTAGCGGGGGGGAGACCCAGTACTTC.

V and J are TRBV27 and TRBJ2-5, with 7 bases identical to TRBD2. The V segment lost 8 bases and the J segment 8 bases; nucleotides outside the gene matches: 5. Germline V lookup: CDR1 MNHEY, CDR2 SMNVEV (reference sequence). The CDR3 spans 11 residues. This chain's CDR3 is CASGASGTQYF. CDR3 bases: TGTGCCAGCGGGGCTAGCGGCACCCAGTACTTC.

This clone has more than one count but fewer than ten. This chain connects TRBV19 to TRBJ1-1; the D is unclear. Trimming shortened V by 5 bases and J by 4 bases, and 8 bases separated the two germline ends. The CDR3 contains 12 residues. CDR1 and CDR2 (germline): LNHDA, SQIVND (reference sequence). The DNA of the CDR3 is TGTGCCAGTAGTCTCCGGGGCACTGAAGCTTTCTTT. Its protein product is CASSLRGTEAFF.

V usage is TRBV19 and J usage is TRBJ2-7; 11 bases map to TRBD2. This CDR3 has 15 residues. Germline V gene lookup returns CDR1 LNHDA and CDR2 SQIVND (reference sequence). After removal of 5 bases from V and 3 bases from J, the junction contained 6 bases not matched to a gene. CDR3 in DNA: TGTGCCAGTAGTTCGGGACTAGCGGTGGTCTACGAGCAGTACTTC. It specifies CASSSGLAVVYEQYF.

In its sample, this clone was seen a few times. The same CDR3 can be traced to other DNA sequences in this sample. The chain uses TRBV5-1 and TRBJ1-1, with 9 bases identical to TRBD1. The V gene end was trimmed by 1 base and the J gene end by 2 bases; junction bases not matched to a gene: 0. This CDR3 has 14 amino acids. Germline loops: CDR1 SGHRS, CDR2 YFSETQ. The CDR3 DNA is TGCGCCAGCAGCTTGACAGGGGGCAACACTGAAGCTTTCTTT. This translates into CASSLTGGNTEAFF.

The V call is TRBV7-2, the J call TRBJ2-5; no reliable D call. The CDR3 spans 14 residues. Germline CDR1 and CDR2: SGHTA and FQGNSA. V shed 1 base and J shed 4 bases, with 10 bases lying between them. The CDR3 region is CASSLGHRTETQYF. CDR3 in DNA: TGTGCCAGCAGCTTAGGTCACAGAACAGAGACCCAGTACTTC.

The V and J genes are TRBV5-1 and TRBJ2-1; no definite D call. V dropped 4 bases and J dropped 9 bases, with 17 bases sitting between them. Germline V CDR1 and CDR2: SGHRS, YFSETQ. There are 14 residues in the CDR3. The CDR3 nucleotides read TGCGCCAGCAGCACTGAGATGGGTTCGGGTGAGCAGTTCTTC. Translating it yields CASSTEMGSGEQFF.

A single count supports this clone. The J gene is TRBJ1-1, the V gene TRBV4-2; D is perhaps TRBD1 (6 bases). Germline V gene sequence: CDR1 LGHNA, CDR2 YNFKEQ. CDR3 length: 17 amino acids. V lost 0 bases, J lost 0 bases, and 14 bases lay in between. The CDR3: CASSQDWAGDLNTEAFF. The CDR3, as DNA: TGTGCCAGCAGCCAAGATTGGGCAGGGGACCTGAACACTGAAGCTTTCTTT.

This clone was observed a handful of times. CDR3 region: CASSYSTVSYEQYF. In DNA form, the CDR3 reads TGTGCCAGCAGTTACTCGACAGTTTCCTACGAGCAGTACTTC. The V and J genes are TRBV6-6 and TRBJ2-7; D is perhaps TRBD1 (5 bases). Looked up from germline, CDR1 is MNHNY and CDR2 is SVGAGI (reference sequence). V lost 0 bases and J 1 base, leaving 7 bases between the germline ends. The CDR3 runs to 14 residues.

The V call is TRBV5-1, the J call TRBJ2-1, with 11 bases matching TRBD2. CDR3 length: 15 amino acids. Trimming cost V 7 bases and J 8 bases; bases outside gene matches: 11. CDR1 and CDR2 from the germline V gene are SGHRS and YFSETQ. The CDR3: CASASSGRTGDEQFF. The CDR3 nucleotides read TGCGCCAGCGCTTCTAGCGGGAGGACCGGCGATGAGCAGTTCTTC.

The rearrangement uses TRBV7-6 and TRBJ2-2, with 8 nucleotides matching TRBD2. J lost 10 bases, V lost 7 bases, and 17 bases had no gene match. In germline, CDR1 is SGHVS, CDR2 FNYEAQ. This CDR3 region has 16 residues. CDR3 residues: CASTPGGVAPSPELFF. The CDR3, as DNA: TGTGCCAGCACACCGGGAGGGGTCGCCCCTTCACCGGAGCTGTTTTTT.

The rearrangement joins TRBV6-6 to TRBJ1-1, with D maybe TRBD1 (5 bases). From germline, CDR1 is MNHNY and CDR2 SVGAGI (reference sequence). Between the trimmed V and J ends, which lost 6 bases and 5 bases, there was a span of 16 bases. The CDR3 runs to 14 residues. The CDR3 spells CASSREGWGTEAFF. Here the CDR3 DNA reads TGTGCCAGCAGCAGGGAGGGCTGGGGGACTGAAGCTTTCTTT.

This rearrangement joins TRBV27 to TRBJ1-4, with a weak D call TRBD1 (5 bases). The germline gives CDR1 MNHEY, CDR2 SMNVEV (reference sequence). This CDR3 region has 15 residues. V shed 2 bases and J shed 0 bases, with 7 bases lying between them. The CDR3 sequence: CASSLIGATNEKLFF. As DNA, the CDR3 is TGTGCCAGCAGTTTAATAGGGGCAACTAATGAAAAACTGTTTTTT.

The CDR3 loop reads CASSLVSDWSYEQYF. The CDR3 DNA reads as TGTGCCAGCAGCTTAGTGTCCGACTGGAGTTACGAGCAGTACTTC. This rearrangement joins TRBV11-2 to TRBJ2-7; no definite D call. The length of the CDR3 is 15 residues. Germline CDR1 and CDR2: SGHAT and FQNNGV. Trimming removed 1 base from V and 4 bases from J, with 14 bases in between. The variable domain in full, with the rest retrieved from reference TRBV11-2 and TRBJ2-7, is EAGVAQSPRYKIIEKRQSVAFWCNPISGHATLYWYQQILGQGPKLLIQFQNNGVVDDSQLPKDRFSAERLKGVDSTLKIQPAKLEDSAVYLCASSLVSDWSYEQYFGPGTRLTVT.

This chain joins TRBV11-2 and TRBJ1-1; no clear D gene. Trimming shortened V by 2 bases and J by 4 bases, and 11 bases separated the two germline ends. The CDR3 runs 14 residues. Germline V gene lookup returns CDR1 SGHAT and CDR2 FQNNGV. The CDR3 here is CASSLSLDFTEAFF. In nucleotides, the CDR3 is TGTGCCAGCAGCTTAAGTCTGGACTTCACTGAAGCTTTCTTT. Using reference TRBV11-2 and TRBJ1-1 for the parts outside the CDR3, the full variable domain is EAGVAQSPRYKIIEKRQSVAFWCNPISGHATLYWYQQILGQGPKLLIQFQNNGVVDDSQLPKDRFSAERLKGVDSTLKIQPAKLEDSAVYLCASSLSLDFTEAFFGQGTRLTVV.

The V and J genes are TRBV9 and TRBJ1-1, with D possibly matching TRBD1 (5 bases). V was trimmed by 2 bases and J by 5 bases, leaving 16 bases between them. This CDR3 has 15 amino acids. CDR1 SGDLS and CDR2 YYNGEE come from the germline V gene. The CDR3 spells CASSVSRLGGTEAFF. CDR3 sequence (DNA): TGTGCCAGCAGCGTTTCAAGGCTCGGGGGGACTGAAGCTTTCTTT.

CDR3 nucleotides: TGTGCCAGCAGCGTTGGACTAGCGGGATCCTACGAGCAGTACTTC. Its protein is CASSVGLAGSYEQYF. The chain is built from TRBV9 and TRBJ2-7; 12 nucleotides match TRBD2. Trimming removed 2 bases from V and 1 base from J; junction bases left unmatched: 1. CDR3 size: 15 residues. Looked up from germline, CDR1 is SGDLS and CDR2 is YYNGEE.